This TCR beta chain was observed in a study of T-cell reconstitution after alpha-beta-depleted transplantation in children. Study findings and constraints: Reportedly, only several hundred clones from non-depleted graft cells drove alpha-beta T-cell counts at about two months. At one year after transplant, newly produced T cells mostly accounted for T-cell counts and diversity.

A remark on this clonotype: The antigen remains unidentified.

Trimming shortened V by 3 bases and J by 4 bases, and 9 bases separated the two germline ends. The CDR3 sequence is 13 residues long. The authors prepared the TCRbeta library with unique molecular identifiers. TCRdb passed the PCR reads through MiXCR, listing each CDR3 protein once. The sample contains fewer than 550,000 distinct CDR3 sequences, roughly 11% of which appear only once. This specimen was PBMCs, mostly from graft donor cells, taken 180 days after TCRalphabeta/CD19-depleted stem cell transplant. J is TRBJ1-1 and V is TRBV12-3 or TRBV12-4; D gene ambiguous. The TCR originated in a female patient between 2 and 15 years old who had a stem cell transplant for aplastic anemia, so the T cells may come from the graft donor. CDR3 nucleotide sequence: TGTGCCAGCAGTTTGGTAGGGAGCACTGAAGCTTTCTTT. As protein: CASSLVGSTEAFF.